This passage covers 28 T cell receptor beta chains from one sample sequenced in a study of blood T cell repertoires in COVID-19. The repertoire was sequenced with immunoSEQ multiplex PCR; TCRdb's copy has only in-frame clones and lacks some. The table lists roughly 70,000 clones, about 90% of them singletons, with 0.52% in the top ten. The material sequenced was peripheral blood. The receptor set was obtained from a middle-aged man with COVID-19, enrolled during active disease.

V gene TRBV19 combines with J gene TRBJ2-4; possible D gene TRBD1, 6 bases. The CDR3 loop spans 18 amino acids. Germline V gene lookup returns CDR1 LNHDA and CDR2 SQIVND (reference sequence). Trimming cost V 2 bases and J 0 bases, with 17 bases left between them. The CDR3 nucleotides are TGTGCCAGTAGTATATCGACTCCAGGGGTCCTAGCCAAAAACATTCAGTACTTC. Its protein product is CASSISTPGVLAKNIQYF.

V and J are TRBV27 and TRBJ1-2, with 8 bases identical to TRBD1. Trimming took 5 bases from V and 6 from J; bases not matched to a gene: 14. CDR3 size: 16 residues. CDR1 and CDR2 from the germline V gene are MNHEY and SMNVEV (reference sequence). The CDR3 nucleotides read TGTGCCAGCAGTGTCCAACCCCCGGGACAGGATAATGGCTACACCTTC. Translated, it gives CASSVQPPGQDNGYTF.

This chain uses TRBV14 with TRBJ2-2, with 12 nucleotides matching TRBD2. With V trimmed by 4 bases and J by 0 bases, 0 bases remained unmatched. Germline lookup yields CDR1 SGHDN and CDR2 FVKESK. The CDR3 is 16 residues long. The CDR3 sequence: CASSPSGRANTGELFF. DNA for the CDR3: TGTGCCAGCAGCCCTAGCGGGAGGGCGAACACCGGGGAGCTGTTTTTT.

The chain combines TRBV27 with TRBJ2-4; TRBD2 matches 16 bases. The CDR3 covers 17 residues. V lost 4 bases and J lost 7; bases outside the gene matches: 7. Per germline, CDR1 MNHEY and CDR2 SMNVEV (reference sequence). The CDR3 coding sequence is TGTGCCAGCAGTTCAGGGACTAGCGGGAGGGCCCGGAACATTCAGTACTTC. It encodes CASSSGTSGRARNIQYF.

In this sample, this clone turned up once. The chain is built from TRBV4-3 and TRBJ1-2; 8 nucleotides agree with TRBD1. The germline V gene has CDR1 LGHNA and CDR2 YSLEER. V lost 0 bases and J lost 3; bases outside the gene matches: 3. CDR3 size: 15 residues. The CDR3 DNA is TGCGCCAGCAGCCAAGATGACAGGGGAGACTATGGCTACACCTTC. Its protein product is CASSQDDRGDYGYTF.

The chain couples TRBV5-4 to TRBJ2-7, with TRBD2 matching 11 bases. V trimming: 0 bases; J trimming: 2 bases; junction bases outside the gene matches: 4. CDR1 and CDR2 (germline): SGHNT, YYREEE (reference sequence). CDR3 length: 16 residues. CDR3 DNA sequence: TGTGCCAGCAGCTTGGCAACTAGCGGGAGCACCTACGAGCAGTACTTC. Translating it yields CASSLATSGSTYEQYF.

The DNA of the CDR3 is TGTGCCAGCTCTGTCGAGCGGGACAACACAGATACGCAGTATTTT. Residues: CASSVERDNTDTQYF. The V call is TRBV3-1 (or the pseudogene TRBV3-2), the J call TRBJ2-3; D perhaps matches TRBD2 (7 bases). CDR3 size: 15 residues. The ends were cut back, 8 bases at V and 2 bases at J, with 17 bases in the middle. Germline values: CDR1 LGHDT, CDR2 YNNKEL (reference sequence).

The chain joins TRBV20-1 to TRBJ1-6; no reliable D call. Germline values: CDR1 DFQATT, CDR2 SNEGSKA (reference sequence). The V end was cut by 3 bases, the J end by 3 bases, with 6 bases between. CDR3 length equals 13 residues. The DNA for the CDR3 is TGCAGTGCTAGTCCCAGCTATAATTCACCCCTCCACTTT. This sequence encodes CSASPSYNSPLHF.

V gene TRBV7-2 combines with J gene TRBJ1-3, with D perhaps matching TRBD1 (5 bases). Germline CDR1 SGHTA, CDR2 FQGNSA. The CDR3 extends over 15 amino acids. The V gene lost 4 bases and the J gene lost 1 base, with 11 bases spanning the gap. The CDR3: CASSWGRGSGNTIYF. CDR3 coding DNA: TGTGCCAGCAGCTGGGGCCGGGGGTCTGGAAACACCATATATTTT.

V is TRBV7-9 and J is TRBJ1-2; D remains ambiguous. The V end lost 5 bases, the J end lost 2 bases, and 12 bases lay between the germline ends. Germline lookup yields CDR1 SEHNR and CDR2 FQNEAQ (reference sequence). There are 14 residues in the CDR3. The CDR3 nucleotides read TGTGCCAGCAGCACTATTGAAGTAAACTATGGCTACACCTTC. Encoded protein: CASSTIEVNYGYTF.

This clone has only a few counts. The rearrangement joins TRBV7-8 to TRBJ1-1, with D uncertain. Germline V lookup: CDR1 SGHVS, CDR2 FQNEAQ. The CDR3 is 13 residues long. The V end was cut by 5 bases, the J end by 2 bases, with 9 bases between. CDR3: CASSMTPNTEAFF. CDR3 DNA sequence: TGTGCCAGCAGCATGACACCCAACACTGAAGCTTTCTTT.

The gene calls are TRBV27 and TRBJ1-2; D unresolved. Germline lookup yields CDR1 MNHEY and CDR2 SMNVEV (reference sequence). Trimming removed 3 bases from V and 3 bases from J, with 8 bases in between. This CDR3 comprises 13 residues. In nucleotides, the CDR3 is TGTGCCAGCAGTTTCACGGTGGACTATGGCTACACCTTC. Translated: CASSFTVDYGYTF.

The rearrangement uses TRBV6-1 and TRBJ2-7; 8 nucleotides line up with TRBD2. There are 18 residues in the CDR3. The germline gives CDR1 MNHNS, CDR2 SASEGT. The V and J ends lost 1 base and 0 bases, in that order; junction bases with no gene match: 11. The CDR3 DNA is TGTGCCAGCAGTGAAGTGTATGGCGGCGGGAGGCCCTCCTACGAGCAGTACTTC. It is translated as CASSEVYGGGRPSYEQYF.

The CDR3 reads CAISSQGMADTQYF. DNA for the CDR3: TGTGCCATCAGTTCTCAGGGGATGGCAGATACGCAGTATTTT. The V call is TRBV10-3, the J call TRBJ2-3; a weak D match, TRBD1 (6 bases). The CDR3 spans 14 residues. The germline V gene has CDR1 ENHRY and CDR2 SYGVKD. Between the trimmed V and J ends, which lost 5 bases and 4 bases, there was a span of 13 bases.

V usage is TRBV27 and J usage is TRBJ1-1; D gene ambiguous. The CDR3 has 14 amino acids. CDR1 is MNHEY and CDR2 is SMNVEV in the germline V gene (reference sequence). The V gene lost 7 bases and the J gene lost 0 bases, with 12 bases spanning the gap. DNA of the CDR3: TGTGCCAGCAAATGGACGGACTTGAACACTGAAGCTTTCTTT. This gives the protein CASKWTDLNTEAFF.

The V gene is TRBV5-1, the J gene TRBJ1-2; D perhaps matches TRBD1 (6 bases). The ends were cut back, 4 bases at V and 7 bases at J, with 14 bases in the middle. Germline values: CDR1 SGHRS, CDR2 YFSETQ. This CDR3 is built from 13 residues. CDR3 sequence (DNA): TGCGCCAGCAGCGGTAGGGGGTTGGTTGGCTACACCTTC. Its translation: CASSGRGLVGYTF.

V usage is TRBV5-1 and J usage is TRBJ2-5; TRBD2 matches 7 bases. The length of the CDR3 is 15 residues. Per the germline V gene, CDR1 is SGHRS and CDR2 is YFSETQ. V trimming: 4 bases; J trimming: 4 bases; junction bases outside the gene matches: 10. CDR3 sequence: CASSGEGLSGETQYF. The CDR3 region has the DNA TGCGCCAGCAGCGGGGAGGGTTTATCCGGAGAGACCCAGTACTTC.

The rearrangement links TRBV2 to TRBJ1-4; tentatively, D is TRBD1 (6 bases). Trimming shortened V by 6 bases and J by 4 bases, and 15 bases separated the two germline ends. The CDR3 consists of 15 residues. In germline, CDR1 is SNHLY, CDR2 FYNNEI. In nucleotides, the CDR3 is TGTGCCAGCAGCCAGAACAGGGAGAATAATGAAAAACTGTTTTTT. Its protein is CASSQNRENNEKLFF. The variable domain in full, with the rest retrieved from reference TRBV2 and TRBJ1-4, is EPEVTQTPSHQVTQMGQEVILRCVPISNHLYFYWYRQILGQKVEFLVSFYNNEISEKSEIFDDQFSVERPDGSNFTLKIRSTKLEDSAMYFCASSQNRENNEKLFFGSGTQLSVL.

The chain uses TRBV7-3 and TRBJ2-5; D perhaps matches TRBD2 (6 bases). The CDR3 extends over 15 amino acids. Germline CDR1 and CDR2: SGHTA and FQGTGA. The V gene lost 0 bases and the J gene lost 4 bases, with 12 bases spanning the gap. The chain's CDR3 is CASSLTSQGGETQYF. DNA of the CDR3: TGTGCCAGCAGCTTAACGTCCCAGGGAGGAGAGACCCAGTACTTC.

This clone has only one observation. V gene TRBV18 combines with J gene TRBJ2-1; D remains ambiguous. CDR1 is KGHSH, CDR2 LQKENI, per germline. The length of the CDR3 is 11 residues. V was cut by 3 bases and J by 8 bases, with 5 bases left in between. This chain's CDR3 is CASSPADEQFF. As DNA, the CDR3 is TGTGCCAGCTCACCGGCCGATGAGCAGTTCTTC.

The CDR3 spells CASSVSGLAGGNEQFF. The CDR3 DNA reads as TGTGCCAGCAGCGTCTCGGGACTAGCGGGAGGGAATGAGCAGTTCTTC. The rearrangement uses TRBV9 and TRBJ2-1; 16 nucleotides line up with TRBD2. The CDR3 consists of 16 residues. The ends lost 2 bases at V and 7 bases at J; junction bases unmatched: 3. The V gene's germline CDR1 is SGDLS and CDR2 YYNGEE.

The chain couples TRBV20-1 to TRBJ1-2; D is unclear. CDR3 length: 12 amino acids. Germline CDR1 DFQATT, CDR2 SNEGSKA (reference sequence). Trimming shortened V by 3 bases and J by 3 bases, and 8 bases separated the two germline ends. Written as DNA, the CDR3 is TGCAGTGCTAGTTTTCAGGACTATGGCTACACCTTC. Translated, it gives CSASFQDYGYTF.

This chain joins TRBV18 and TRBJ2-7, with 12 positions matching TRBD2. There are 17 residues in the CDR3. Per germline, CDR1 KGHSH and CDR2 LQKENI. V was clipped by 2 bases and J by 4 bases; unmatched bases: 9. As DNA, the CDR3 is TGTGCCAGCTCACCAACACTGACTAGCGGGAGTCTTTACGAGCAGTACTTC. Translated, it gives CASSPTLTSGSLYEQYF.

J is TRBJ1-1 and V is TRBV6-1; D unclear. Germline CDR1 is MNHNS and CDR2 is SASEGT. The V end lost 3 bases, the J end lost 5 bases, and 7 bases lay between the germline ends. The CDR3 is 12 residues long. The CDR3 bases are TGTGCCAGCAGTGAGTCCGGGACTGAAGCTTTCTTT. It codes for CASSESGTEAFF.

This clone has only a few counts. V usage is TRBV5-6 and J usage is TRBJ1-1; 7 nucleotides line up with TRBD1. Germline loops: CDR1 SGHDT, CDR2 YYEEEE. V dropped 2 bases and J dropped 4; count of bases not matched to a gene: 5. The CDR3 loop spans 14 amino acids. CDR3 residues: CASSLWTGSTEAFF. The CDR3 DNA follows: TGTGCCAGCAGCTTATGGACAGGAAGCACTGAAGCTTTCTTT.

This clone was seen once. The chain has TRBV5-1 and TRBJ1-1, with no clear D. The germline V gene encodes CDR1 SGHRS and CDR2 YFSETQ. V lost 5 bases and J 1 base, leaving 12 bases between the germline ends. CDR3 length equals 14 residues. The chain's CDR3 is CASSQEVQNTEAFF. In DNA, the CDR3 is TGCGCCAGCAGTCAAGAAGTACAGAACACTGAAGCTTTCTTT.

V is TRBV18 and J is TRBJ2-7, with 10 bases that match TRBD2. The CDR3 is 15 amino acids. From germline, CDR1 is KGHSH and CDR2 LQKENI. V was clipped by 3 bases and J by 3 bases; unmatched bases: 5. CDR3 nucleotide sequence: TGTGCCAGCTCACCGGTGTCTAGCGGGAGCTACGAGCAGTACTTC. Translation gives CASSPVSSGSYEQYF.

The chain uses TRBV19 and TRBJ1-1, with 10 bases matching TRBD1. With V trimmed by 6 bases and J by 2 bases, 3 bases remained unmatched. The CDR3 contains 14 residues. The germline gives CDR1 LNHDA, CDR2 SQIVND (reference sequence). CDR3 nucleotides: TGTGCCAGTAGGGGGACAGGGGTCAACACTGAAGCTTTCTTT. Translation: CASRGTGVNTEAFF. Combining the CDR3 with reference TRBV19 and TRBJ1-1 gives the whole variable domain DGGITQSPKYLFRKEGQNVTLSCEQNLNHDAMYWYRQDPGQGLRLIYYSQIVNDFQKGDIAEGYSVSREKKESFPLTVTSAQKNPTAFYLCASRGTGVNTEAFFGQGTRLTVV.